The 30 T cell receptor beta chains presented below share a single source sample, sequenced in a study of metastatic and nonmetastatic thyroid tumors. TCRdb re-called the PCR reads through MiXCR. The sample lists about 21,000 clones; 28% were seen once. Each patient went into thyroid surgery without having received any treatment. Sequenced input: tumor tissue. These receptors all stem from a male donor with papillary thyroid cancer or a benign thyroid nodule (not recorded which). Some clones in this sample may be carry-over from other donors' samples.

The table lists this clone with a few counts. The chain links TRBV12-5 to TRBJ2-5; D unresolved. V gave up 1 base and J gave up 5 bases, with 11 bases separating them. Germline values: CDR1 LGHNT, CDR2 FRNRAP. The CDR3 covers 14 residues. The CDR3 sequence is CASGLAFPRETQYF. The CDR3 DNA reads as TGTGCTAGTGGTTTGGCCTTCCCCCGGGAGACCCAGTACTTC.

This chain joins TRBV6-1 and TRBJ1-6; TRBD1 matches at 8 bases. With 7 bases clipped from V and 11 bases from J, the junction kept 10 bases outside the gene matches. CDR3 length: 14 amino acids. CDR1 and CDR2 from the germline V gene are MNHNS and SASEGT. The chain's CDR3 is CASTLRGRVAPLHF. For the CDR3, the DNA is TGTGCCAGCACCCTCAGGGGGCGGGTAGCACCCCTCCACTTT.

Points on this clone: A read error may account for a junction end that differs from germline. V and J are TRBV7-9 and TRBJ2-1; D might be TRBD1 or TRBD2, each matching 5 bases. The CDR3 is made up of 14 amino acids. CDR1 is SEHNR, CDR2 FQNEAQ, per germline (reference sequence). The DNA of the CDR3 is TGTGCCAGCATCTCTAGCTCAGGGTGGAATGAGCGGTTCTTC. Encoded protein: CASISSSGWNERFF.

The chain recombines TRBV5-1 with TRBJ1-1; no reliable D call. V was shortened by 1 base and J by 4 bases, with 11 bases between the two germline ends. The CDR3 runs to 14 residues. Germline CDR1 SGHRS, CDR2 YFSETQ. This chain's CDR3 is CASSLPGSATEAFF. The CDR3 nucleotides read TGCGCCAGCAGCTTGCCGGGGAGCGCCACTGAAGCTTTCTTT.

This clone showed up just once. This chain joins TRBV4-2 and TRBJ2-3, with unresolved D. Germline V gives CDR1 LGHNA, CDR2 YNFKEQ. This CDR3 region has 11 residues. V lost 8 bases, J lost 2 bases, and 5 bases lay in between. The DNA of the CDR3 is TGTGCCAGCGCGGCCACAGATACGCAGTATTTT. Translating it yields CASAATDTQYF.

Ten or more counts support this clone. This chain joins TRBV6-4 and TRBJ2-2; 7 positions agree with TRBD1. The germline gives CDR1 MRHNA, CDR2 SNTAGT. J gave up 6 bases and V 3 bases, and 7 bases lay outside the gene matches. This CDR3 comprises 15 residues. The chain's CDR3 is CASSESGQEPGELFF. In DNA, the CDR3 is TGTGCCAGCAGTGAGTCTGGACAGGAGCCCGGGGAGCTGTTTTTT.

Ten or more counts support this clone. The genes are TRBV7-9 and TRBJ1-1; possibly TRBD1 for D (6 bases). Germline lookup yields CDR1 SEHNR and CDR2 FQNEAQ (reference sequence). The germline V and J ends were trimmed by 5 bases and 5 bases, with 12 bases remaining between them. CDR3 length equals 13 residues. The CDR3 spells CASSRQAETEAFF. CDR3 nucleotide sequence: TGTGCCAGCAGCCGACAGGCAGAAACTGAAGCTTTCTTT.

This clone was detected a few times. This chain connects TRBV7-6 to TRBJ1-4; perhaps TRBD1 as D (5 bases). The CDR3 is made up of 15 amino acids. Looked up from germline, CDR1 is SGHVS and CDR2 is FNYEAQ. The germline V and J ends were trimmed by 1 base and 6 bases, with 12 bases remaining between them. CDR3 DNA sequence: TGTGCCAGCAGCTTAGATCCAAGCAGGGATGAAAAACTGTTTTTT. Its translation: CASSLDPSRDEKLFF. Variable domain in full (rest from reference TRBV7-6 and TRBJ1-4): GAGVSQSPRYKVTKRGQDVALRCDPISGHVSLYWYRQALGQGPEFLTYFNYEAQQDKSGLPNDRFSAERPEGSISTLTIQRTEQRDSAMYRCASSLDPSRDEKLFFGSGTQLSVL.

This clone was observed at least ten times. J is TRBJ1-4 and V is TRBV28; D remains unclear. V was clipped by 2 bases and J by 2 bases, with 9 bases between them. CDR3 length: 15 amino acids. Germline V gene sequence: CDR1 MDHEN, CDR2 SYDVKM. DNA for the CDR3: TGTGCCAGCAGTTTAGAATCTGGGACTAATGAAAAACTGTTTTTT. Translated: CASSLESGTNEKLFF.

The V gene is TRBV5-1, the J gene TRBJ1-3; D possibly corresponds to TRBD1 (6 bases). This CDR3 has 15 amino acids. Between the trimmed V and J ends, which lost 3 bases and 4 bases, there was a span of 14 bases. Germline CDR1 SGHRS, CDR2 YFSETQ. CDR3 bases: TGCGCCAGCAGCTCCTCAGGGGCATCGGGAAACACCATATATTTT. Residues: CASSSSGASGNTIYF.

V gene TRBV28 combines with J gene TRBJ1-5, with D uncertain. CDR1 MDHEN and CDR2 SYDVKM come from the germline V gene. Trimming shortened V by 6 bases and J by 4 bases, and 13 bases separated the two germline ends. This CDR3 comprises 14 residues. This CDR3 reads CASSDPPANQPQHF. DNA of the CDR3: TGTGCCAGCAGCGACCCCCCCGCGAATCAGCCCCAGCATTTT.

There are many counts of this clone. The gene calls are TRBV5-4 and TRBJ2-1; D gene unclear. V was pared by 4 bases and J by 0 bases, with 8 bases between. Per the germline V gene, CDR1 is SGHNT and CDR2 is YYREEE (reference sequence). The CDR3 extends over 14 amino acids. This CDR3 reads CASSPSSSYNEQFF. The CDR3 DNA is TGTGCCAGCAGCCCTTCGAGCTCCTACAATGAGCAGTTCTTC.

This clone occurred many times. The CDR3 sequence: CASSFGANTEAFF. The CDR3 nucleotides read TGCGCCAGCAGCTTCGGGGCAAACACTGAAGCTTTCTTT. The chain joins TRBV5-1 to TRBJ1-1; a weak D match, TRBD1 (5 bases). This CDR3 has 13 amino acids. The V end lost 2 bases, the J end lost 2 bases, and 7 bases lay between the germline ends. Germline-derived CDR1 and CDR2 are SGHRS and YFSETQ.

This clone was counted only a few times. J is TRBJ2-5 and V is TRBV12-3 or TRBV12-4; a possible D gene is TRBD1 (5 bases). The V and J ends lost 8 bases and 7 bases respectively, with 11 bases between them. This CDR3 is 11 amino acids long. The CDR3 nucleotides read TGTGCCAGCGCCCTTAGGGGGACCCAGTACTTC. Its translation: CASALRGTQYF.

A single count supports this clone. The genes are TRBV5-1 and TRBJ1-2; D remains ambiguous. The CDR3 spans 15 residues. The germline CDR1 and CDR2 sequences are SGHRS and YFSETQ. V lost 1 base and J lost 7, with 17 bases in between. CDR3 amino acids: CASSLSYCPLGGYTF. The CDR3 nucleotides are TGCGCCAGCAGCTTGTCCTACTGCCCCTTGGGTGGCTACACCTTC. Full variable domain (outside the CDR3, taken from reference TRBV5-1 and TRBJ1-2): KAGVTQTPRYLIKTRGQQVTLSCSPISGHRSVSWYQQTPGQGLQFLFEYFSETQRNKGNFPGRFSGRQFSNSRSEMNVSTLELGDSALYLCASSLSYCPLGGYTFGSGTRLTVV.

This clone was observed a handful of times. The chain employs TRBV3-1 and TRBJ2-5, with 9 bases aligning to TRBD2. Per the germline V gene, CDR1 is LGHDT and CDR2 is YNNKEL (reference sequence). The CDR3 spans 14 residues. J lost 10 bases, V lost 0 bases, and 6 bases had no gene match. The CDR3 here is CASSQDISGGNQYF. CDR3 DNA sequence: TGTGCCAGCAGCCAAGATATAAGCGGGGGGAACCAGTACTTC.

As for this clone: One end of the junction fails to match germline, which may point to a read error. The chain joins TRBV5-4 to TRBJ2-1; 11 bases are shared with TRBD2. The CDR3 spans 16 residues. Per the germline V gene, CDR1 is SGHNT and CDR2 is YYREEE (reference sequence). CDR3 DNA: TGTGCCAACAGCTTTGGGCTAGCGGGAGGATACAATGAGCAGTTTTTC. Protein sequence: CANSFGLAGGYNEQFF.

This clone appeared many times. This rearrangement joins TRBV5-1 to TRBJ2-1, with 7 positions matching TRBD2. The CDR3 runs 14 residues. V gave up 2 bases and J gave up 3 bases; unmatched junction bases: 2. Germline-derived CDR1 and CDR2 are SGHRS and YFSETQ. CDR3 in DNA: TGCGCCAGCAGCTTAGCGGGGATCTACAATGAGCAGTTCTTC. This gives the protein CASSLAGIYNEQFF.

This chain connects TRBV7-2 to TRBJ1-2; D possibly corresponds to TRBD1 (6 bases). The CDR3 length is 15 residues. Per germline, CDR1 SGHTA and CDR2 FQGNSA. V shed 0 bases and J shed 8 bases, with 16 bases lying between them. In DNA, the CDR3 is TGTGCCAGCAGCTTAGCCCAACAGGGCCGCTCAGGCTACACCTTC. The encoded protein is CASSLAQQGRSGYTF. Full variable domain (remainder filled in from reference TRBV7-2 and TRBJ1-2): GAGVSQSPSNKVTEKGKDVELRCDPISGHTALYWYRQSLGQGLEFLIYFQGNSAPDKSGLPSDRFSAERTGGSVSTLTIQRTQQEDSAVYLCASSLAQQGRSGYTFGSGTRLTVV.

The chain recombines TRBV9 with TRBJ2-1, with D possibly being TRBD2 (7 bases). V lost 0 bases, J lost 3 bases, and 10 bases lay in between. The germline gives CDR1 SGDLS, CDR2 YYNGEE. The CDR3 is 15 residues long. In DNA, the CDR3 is TGTGCCAGCAGCGTAGACGGGGGGCTCTACAATGAGCAGTTCTTC. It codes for CASSVDGGLYNEQFF.

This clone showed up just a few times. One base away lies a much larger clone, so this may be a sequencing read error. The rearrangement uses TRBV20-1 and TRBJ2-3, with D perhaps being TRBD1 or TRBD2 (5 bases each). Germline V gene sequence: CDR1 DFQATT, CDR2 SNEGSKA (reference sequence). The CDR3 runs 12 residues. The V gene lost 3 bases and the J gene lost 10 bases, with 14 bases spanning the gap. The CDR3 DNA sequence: TGCAGTGCTAGGGGGGAGTCGAACCCGCAGTATTTT. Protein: CSARGESNPQYF.

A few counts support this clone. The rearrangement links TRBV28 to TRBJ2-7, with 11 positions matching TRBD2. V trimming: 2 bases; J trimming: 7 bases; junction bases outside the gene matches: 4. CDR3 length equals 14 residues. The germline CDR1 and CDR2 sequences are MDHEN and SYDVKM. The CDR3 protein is CASSLHSGRGEQYF. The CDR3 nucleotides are TGTGCCAGCAGTTTACATAGCGGGAGGGGAGAGCAGTACTTC.

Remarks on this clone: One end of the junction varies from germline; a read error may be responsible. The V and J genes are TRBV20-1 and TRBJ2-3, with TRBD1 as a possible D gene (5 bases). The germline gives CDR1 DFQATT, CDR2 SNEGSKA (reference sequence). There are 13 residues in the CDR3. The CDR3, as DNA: TGCAGTGCTAGACTACAGGACATAGATACACAGTATTTT. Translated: CSARLQDIDTQYF.

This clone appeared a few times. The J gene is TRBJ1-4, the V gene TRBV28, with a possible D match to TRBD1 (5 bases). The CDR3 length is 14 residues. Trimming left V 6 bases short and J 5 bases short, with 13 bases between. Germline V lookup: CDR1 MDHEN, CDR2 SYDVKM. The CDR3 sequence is CASSKIGGNEKLFF. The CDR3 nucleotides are TGTGCCAGCAGCAAAATCGGGGGGAATGAAAAACTGTTTTTT.

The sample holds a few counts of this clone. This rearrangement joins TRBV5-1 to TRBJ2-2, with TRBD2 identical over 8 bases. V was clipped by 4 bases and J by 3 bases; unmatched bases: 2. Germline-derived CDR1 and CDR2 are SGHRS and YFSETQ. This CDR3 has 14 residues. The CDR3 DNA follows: TGCGCCAGCAGCCGAGCGGGAGACACCGGGGAGCTGTTTTTT. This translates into CASSRAGDTGELFF.

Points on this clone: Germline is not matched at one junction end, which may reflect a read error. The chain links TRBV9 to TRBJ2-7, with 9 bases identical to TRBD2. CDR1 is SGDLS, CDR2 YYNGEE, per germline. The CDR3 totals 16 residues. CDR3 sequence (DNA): TGCGCCAGCAGCCCAGTGGGGACTAGCCCTAACTACGATCAGTACTTC. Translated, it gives CASSPVGTSPNYDQYF.

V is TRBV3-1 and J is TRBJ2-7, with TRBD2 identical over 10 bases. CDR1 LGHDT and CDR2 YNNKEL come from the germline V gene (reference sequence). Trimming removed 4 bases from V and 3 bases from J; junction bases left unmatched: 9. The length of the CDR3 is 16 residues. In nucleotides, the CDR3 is TGTGCCAGCAGCCGGTTAGCGGGGGGCCTTAACTACGAGCAGTACTTC. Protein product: CASSRLAGGLNYEQYF.

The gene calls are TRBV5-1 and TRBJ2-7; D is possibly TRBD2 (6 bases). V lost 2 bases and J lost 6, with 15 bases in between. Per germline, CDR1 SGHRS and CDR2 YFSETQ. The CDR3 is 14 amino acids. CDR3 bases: TGCGCCAGCAGCTTCGGAGGGTACGAGCGCGAGCAGTACTTC. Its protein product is CASSFGGYEREQYF.

The CDR3: CASSPDSPRQPQHF. CDR3 bases: TGCGCCAGCAGCCCGGACAGCCCGAGGCAGCCCCAGCATTTT. The rearrangement joins TRBV5-1 to TRBJ1-5; possibly TRBD1 for D (6 bases). CDR3 length equals 14 residues. CDR1 and CDR2 from the germline V gene are SGHRS and YFSETQ. V was pared by 4 bases and J by 7 bases, with 15 bases between.

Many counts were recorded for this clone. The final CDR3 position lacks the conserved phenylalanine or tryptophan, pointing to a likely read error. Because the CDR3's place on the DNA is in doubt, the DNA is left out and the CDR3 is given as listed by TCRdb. CDR3 sequence: CASTTKKI. The chain is built from TRBV19 and TRBJ2-4. Looked up from germline, CDR1 is LNHDA and CDR2 is SQIVND (reference sequence). The CDR3 is 8 residues long, ends included.